What follows are 6 T cell receptor beta chains derived from one specimen sequenced in a study of T cell clonotyping in hematopoietic cell transplantation. Generated by immunoSEQ multiplex PCR, the TCRdb table keeps only in-frame clones and is missing some. The sample has over 25,000 clones, approximately 96% seen once; the top ten hold approximately 1.5%. Specimen: peripheral blood mononuclear cells. Receptor source: a man in his fifties or sixties in good health. Some clones in this sample may be carry-over from other donors' samples.

In its sample, this clone was seen once. The gene calls are TRBV14 and TRBJ1-4; no reliable D call. The germline CDR1 and CDR2 sequences are SGHDN and FVKESK. V gave up 4 bases and J gave up 7 bases, with 16 bases separating them. The CDR3 sequence is 15 residues long. CDR3 sequence reads: CASSPMTRTGEKLFF. The CDR3 region has the DNA TGTGCCAGCAGCCCGATGACACGGACGGGTGAAAAACTGTTTTTT.

The chain uses TRBV19 and TRBJ1-2; a possible D gene is TRBD1 (6 bases). CDR1 and CDR2 (germline): LNHDA, SQIVND (reference sequence). The CDR3 covers 12 residues. The V gene lost 6 bases and the J gene lost 4 bases, with 9 bases spanning the gap. CDR3 DNA: TGTGCCAGTAGGGGCAGGGGCTATGGCTACACCTTC. Translating it yields CASRGRGYGYTF.

The chain employs TRBV7-2 and TRBJ1-2; the D gene is possibly TRBD1 (6 bases). Trimming stripped 5 bases from V and 7 bases from J, with 23 bases between. The CDR3 has 16 amino acids. Germline V gene lookup returns CDR1 SGHTA and CDR2 FQGNSA. DNA of the CDR3: TGTGCCAGCAGCCTATCCCGACAGGTCCTCGGTGGTGGCTACACCTTC. Encoded protein: CASSLSRQVLGGGYTF.

The chain has TRBV4-1 and TRBJ1-5; no clear D. V lost 3 bases and J lost 4, with 13 bases in between. Looked up from germline, CDR1 is MGHRA and CDR2 is YSYEKL. This CDR3 spans 15 amino acids. The DNA of the CDR3 is TGCGCCAGCAGCCATCCAAGGCAGATTAATCAGCCCCAGCATTTT. Its translation: CASSHPRQINQPQHF.

The CDR3 region is CASSSGQGADTQYF. CDR3 nucleotides: TGTGCCAGCAGCTCGGGACAGGGCGCAGATACGCAGTATTTT. The genes are TRBV5-6 and TRBJ2-3, with TRBD1 matching 9 bases. The V segment lost 3 bases and the J segment 4 bases; nucleotides outside the gene matches: 3. Germline V gene lookup returns CDR1 SGHDT and CDR2 YYEEEE. This CDR3 contains 14 residues.

The chain employs TRBV6-1 and TRBJ1-2; tentatively, D is TRBD1 (5 bases). The ends were cut back, 6 bases at V and 8 bases at J, with 10 bases in the middle. Germline CDR1 and CDR2: MNHNS and SASEGT. The CDR3 sequence is 11 residues long. The chain's CDR3 is CASRGQPGYTF. In DNA form, the CDR3 reads TGTGCCAGCAGAGGACAACCGGGCTACACCTTC.